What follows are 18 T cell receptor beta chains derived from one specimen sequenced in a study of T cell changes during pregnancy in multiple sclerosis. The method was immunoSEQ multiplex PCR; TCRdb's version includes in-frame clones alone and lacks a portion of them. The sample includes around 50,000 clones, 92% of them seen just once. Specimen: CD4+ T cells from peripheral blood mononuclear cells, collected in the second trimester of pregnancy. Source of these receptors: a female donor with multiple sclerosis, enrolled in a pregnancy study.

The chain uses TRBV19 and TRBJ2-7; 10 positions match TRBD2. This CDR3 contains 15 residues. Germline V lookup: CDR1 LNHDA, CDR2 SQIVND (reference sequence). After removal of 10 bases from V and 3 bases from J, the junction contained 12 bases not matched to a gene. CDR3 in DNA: TGTGCCACCGCAACTTCTAGCGGGAGTGTCTACGAGCAGTACTTC. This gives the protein CATATSSGSVYEQYF.

This CDR3 is CAISESGTGFSNQPQHF. In nucleotides, the CDR3 is TGTGCCATCAGTGAGTCGGGGACAGGGTTTAGCAATCAGCCCCAGCATTTT. V and J are TRBV10-3 and TRBJ1-5; 9 bases fit TRBD1. The germline gives CDR1 ENHRY, CDR2 SYGVKD. This CDR3 contains 17 residues. V shed 0 bases, J shed 0 bases, and the junction held 3 bases outside the gene matches.

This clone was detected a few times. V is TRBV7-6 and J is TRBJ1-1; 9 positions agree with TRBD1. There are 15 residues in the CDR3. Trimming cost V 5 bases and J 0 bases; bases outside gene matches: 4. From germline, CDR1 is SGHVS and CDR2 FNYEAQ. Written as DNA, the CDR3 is TGTGCCAGCAGCACACAGGGGGCGATGAACACTGAAGCTTTCTTT. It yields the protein CASSTQGAMNTEAFF.

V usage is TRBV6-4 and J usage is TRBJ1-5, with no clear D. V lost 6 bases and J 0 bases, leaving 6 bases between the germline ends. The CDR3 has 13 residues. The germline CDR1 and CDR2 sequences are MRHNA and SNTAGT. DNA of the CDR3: TGTGCCAGCAGCCGTTATAGCAATCAGCCCCAGCATTTT. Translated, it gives CASSRYSNQPQHF.

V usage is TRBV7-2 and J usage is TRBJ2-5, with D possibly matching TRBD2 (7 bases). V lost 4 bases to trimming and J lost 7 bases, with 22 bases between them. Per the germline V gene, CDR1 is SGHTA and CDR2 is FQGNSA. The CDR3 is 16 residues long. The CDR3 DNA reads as TGTGCCAGCAGCTCTCATGGAAGGGGGGGACTCGGGACCCAGTACTTC. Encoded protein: CASSSHGRGGLGTQYF.

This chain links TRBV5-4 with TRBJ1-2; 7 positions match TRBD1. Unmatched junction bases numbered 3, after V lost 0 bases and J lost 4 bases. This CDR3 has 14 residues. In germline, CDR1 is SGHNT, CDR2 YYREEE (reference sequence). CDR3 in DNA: TGTGCCAGCAGCTTGGGACAGGGCCTCTATGGCTACACCTTC. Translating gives CASSLGQGLYGYTF.

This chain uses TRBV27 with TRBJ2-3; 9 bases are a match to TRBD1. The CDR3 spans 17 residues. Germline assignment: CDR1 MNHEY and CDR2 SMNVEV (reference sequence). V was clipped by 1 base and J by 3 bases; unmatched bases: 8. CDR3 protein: CASSLYPPGQGTDTQYF. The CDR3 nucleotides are TGTGCCAGCAGTTTATACCCACCGGGACAGGGAACAGATACGCAGTATTTT.

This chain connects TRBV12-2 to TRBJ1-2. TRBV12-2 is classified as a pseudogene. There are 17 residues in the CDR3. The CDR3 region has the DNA TGTGCAAGTCGATTTAAGGCGGGGGTCCAGGGCGGGCGTGGCTACACCTTC. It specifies CASRFKAGVQGGRGYTF.

CDR3 sequence (DNA): TGTGCCTGGAGTCTATTGGACAGGGGGCCCCTCCACTTT. As protein: CAWSLLDRGPLHF. The rearrangement links TRBV30 to TRBJ1-6; 10 nucleotides agree with TRBD1. CDR1 is GTSNPN, CDR2 SVGIG, per germline (reference sequence). V lost 2 bases to trimming and J lost 13 bases; unmatched junction nucleotides: 5. CDR3 length equals 13 residues. Combining the CDR3 with reference TRBV30 and TRBJ1-6 gives the whole variable domain SQTIHQWPATLVQPVGSPLSLECTVEGTSNPNLYWYRQAAGRGLQLLFYSVGIGQISSEVPQNLSASRPQDRQFILSSKKLLLSDSGFYLCAWSLLDRGPLHFGNGTRLTVT.

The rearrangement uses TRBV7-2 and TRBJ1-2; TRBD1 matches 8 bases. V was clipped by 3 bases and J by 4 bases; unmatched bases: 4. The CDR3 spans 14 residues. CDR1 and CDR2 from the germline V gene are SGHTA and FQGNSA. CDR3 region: CASSLDRAVYGYTF. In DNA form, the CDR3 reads TGTGCCAGCAGCTTGGACAGGGCCGTCTATGGCTACACCTTC.

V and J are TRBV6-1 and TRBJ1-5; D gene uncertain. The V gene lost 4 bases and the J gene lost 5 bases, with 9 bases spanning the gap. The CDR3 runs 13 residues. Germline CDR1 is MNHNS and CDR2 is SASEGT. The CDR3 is CASSGNSHQPQHF. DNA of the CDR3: TGTGCCAGCAGTGGAAACAGCCATCAGCCCCAGCATTTT.

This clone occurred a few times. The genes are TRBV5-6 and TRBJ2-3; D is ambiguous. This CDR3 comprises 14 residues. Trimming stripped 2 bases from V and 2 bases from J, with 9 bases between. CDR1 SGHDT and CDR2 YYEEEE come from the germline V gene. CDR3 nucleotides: TGTGCCAGCAGCTTCGCGGTACACACAGATACGCAGTATTTT. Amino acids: CASSFAVHTDTQYF.

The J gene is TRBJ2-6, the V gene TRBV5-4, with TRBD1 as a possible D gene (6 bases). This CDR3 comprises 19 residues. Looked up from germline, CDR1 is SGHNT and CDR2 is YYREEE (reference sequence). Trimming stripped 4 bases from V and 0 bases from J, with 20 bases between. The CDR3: CASSITRVQGNSGANVLTF. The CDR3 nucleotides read TGTGCCAGCAGCATAACAAGAGTACAGGGCAACTCTGGGGCCAACGTCCTGACTTTC.

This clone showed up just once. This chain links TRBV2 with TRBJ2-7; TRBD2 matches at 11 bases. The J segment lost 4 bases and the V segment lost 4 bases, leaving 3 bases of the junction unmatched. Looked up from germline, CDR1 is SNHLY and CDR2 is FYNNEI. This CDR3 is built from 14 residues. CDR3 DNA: TGTGCCAGCAGTGGTCCTAGCGGGGGGTACGAGCAGTACTTC. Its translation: CASSGPSGGYEQYF. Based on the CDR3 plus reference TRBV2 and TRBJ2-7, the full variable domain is EPEVTQTPSHQVTQMGQEVILRCVPISNHLYFYWYRQILGQKVEFLVSFYNNEISEKSEIFDDQFSVERPDGSNFTLKIRSTKLEDSAMYFCASSGPSGGYEQYFGPGTRLTVT.

CDR3 DNA: TGTGCCAGCAGTTCCGGAGCGTCTAGCGGGAGTAGAAATGAGCAGTTCTTC. Encoded protein: CASSSGASSGSRNEQFF. The rearrangement uses TRBV28 and TRBJ2-1; 10 bases map to TRBD2. The CDR3 consists of 17 residues. Germline lookup yields CDR1 MDHEN and CDR2 SYDVKM. Germline trimming cut 4 bases from V and 7 bases from J; bases unmatched to any gene: 13.

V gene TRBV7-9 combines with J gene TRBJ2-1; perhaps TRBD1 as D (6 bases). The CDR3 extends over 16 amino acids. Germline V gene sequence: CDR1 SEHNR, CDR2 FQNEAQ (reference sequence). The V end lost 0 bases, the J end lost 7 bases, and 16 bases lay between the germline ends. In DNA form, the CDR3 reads TGTGCCAGCAGCTTAGCCCCCGGGACAAAGGGGAATGAGCAGTTCTTC. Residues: CASSLAPGTKGNEQFF.

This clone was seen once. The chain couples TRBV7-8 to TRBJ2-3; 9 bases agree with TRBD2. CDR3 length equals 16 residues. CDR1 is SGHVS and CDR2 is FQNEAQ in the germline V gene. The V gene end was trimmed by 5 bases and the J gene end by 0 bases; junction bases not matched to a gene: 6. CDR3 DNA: TGTGCCAGCAGCGTTAGCGGGGGTGATAGCACAGATACGCAGTATTTT. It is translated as CASSVSGGDSTDTQYF.

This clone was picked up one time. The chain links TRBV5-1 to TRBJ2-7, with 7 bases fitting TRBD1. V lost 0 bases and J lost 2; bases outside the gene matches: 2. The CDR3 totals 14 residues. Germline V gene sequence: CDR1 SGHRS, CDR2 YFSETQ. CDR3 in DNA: TGCGCCAGCAGCTTGGAGGGACAGACCTACGAGCAGTACTTC. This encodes CASSLEGQTYEQYF.